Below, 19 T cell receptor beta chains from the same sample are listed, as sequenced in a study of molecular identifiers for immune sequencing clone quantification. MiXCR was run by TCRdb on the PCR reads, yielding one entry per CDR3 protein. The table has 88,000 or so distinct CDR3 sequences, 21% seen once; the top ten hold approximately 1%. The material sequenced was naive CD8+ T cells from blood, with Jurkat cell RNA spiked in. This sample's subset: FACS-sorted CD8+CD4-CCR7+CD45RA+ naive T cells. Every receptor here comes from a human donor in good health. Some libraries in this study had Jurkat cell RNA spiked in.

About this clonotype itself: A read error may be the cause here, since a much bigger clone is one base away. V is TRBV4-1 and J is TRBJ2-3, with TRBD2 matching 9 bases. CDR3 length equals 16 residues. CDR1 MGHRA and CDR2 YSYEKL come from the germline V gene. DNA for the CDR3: TGCGCCAGCAGCCAACACCGGACTAGCGCCACAGATACGCGGTATTTT. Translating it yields CASSQHRTSATDTRYF.

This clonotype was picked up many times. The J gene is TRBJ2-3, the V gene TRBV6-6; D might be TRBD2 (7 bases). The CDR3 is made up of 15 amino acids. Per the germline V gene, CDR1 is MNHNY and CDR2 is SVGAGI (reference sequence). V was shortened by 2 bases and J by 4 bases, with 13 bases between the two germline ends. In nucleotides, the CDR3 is TGTGCCAGCAGTTACGTGGGGGGGCTCGCAGATACGCAGTATTTT. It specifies CASSYVGGLADTQYF.

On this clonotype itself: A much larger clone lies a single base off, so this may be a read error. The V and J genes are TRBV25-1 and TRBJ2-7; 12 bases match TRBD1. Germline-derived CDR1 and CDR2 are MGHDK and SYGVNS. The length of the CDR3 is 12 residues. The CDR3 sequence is CATGQGALERYF. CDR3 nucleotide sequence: TGTGCCACGGGACAGGGGGCTTTAGAGCGGTACTTC.

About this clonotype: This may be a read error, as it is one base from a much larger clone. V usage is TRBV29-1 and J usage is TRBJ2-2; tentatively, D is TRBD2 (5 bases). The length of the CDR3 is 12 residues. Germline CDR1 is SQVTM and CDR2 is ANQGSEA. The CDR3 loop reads CSGELAPGEPFF. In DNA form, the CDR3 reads TGCAGCGGGGAGTTGGCCCCCGGGGAGCCGTTTTTT.

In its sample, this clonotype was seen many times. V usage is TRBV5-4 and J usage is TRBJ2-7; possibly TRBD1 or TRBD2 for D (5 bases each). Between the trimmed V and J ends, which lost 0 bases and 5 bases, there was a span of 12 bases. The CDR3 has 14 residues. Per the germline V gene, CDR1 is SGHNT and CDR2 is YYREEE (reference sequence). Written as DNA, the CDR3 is TGTGCCAGCAGCTTGGTTGCTGGGGACCACGAGCAGTACTTC. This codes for CASSLVAGDHEQYF. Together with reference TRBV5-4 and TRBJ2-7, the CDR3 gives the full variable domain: ETGVTQSPTHLIKTRGQQVTLRCSSQSGHNTVSWYQQALGQGPQFIFQYYREEENGRGNFPPRFSGLQFPNYSSELNVNALELDDSALYLCASSLVAGDHEQYFGPGTRLTVT.

CDR3 amino acids: CASQQQGGWDEQFF. The CDR3 nucleotides read TGTGCCAGCCAGCAGCAGGGAGGTTGGGATGAGCAGTTCTTC. The chain links TRBV6-2 or TRBV6-3 to TRBJ2-1; D possibly corresponds to TRBD2 (6 bases). The germline V gene encodes CDR1 MNHEY and CDR2 SVGEGT. CDR3 length: 14 residues. Trimming took off 8 bases at V and 8 bases at J, with 19 bases between the two ends.

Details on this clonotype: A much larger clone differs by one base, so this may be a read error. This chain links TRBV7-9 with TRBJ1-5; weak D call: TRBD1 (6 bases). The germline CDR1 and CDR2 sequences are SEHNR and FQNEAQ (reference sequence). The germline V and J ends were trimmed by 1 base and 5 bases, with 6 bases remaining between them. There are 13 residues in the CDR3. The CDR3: CASSLGGHQPQHF. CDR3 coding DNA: TGTGCCAGCAGCTTAGGGGGGCATCAGCCCCAGCATTTT. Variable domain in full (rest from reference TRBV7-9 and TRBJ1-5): DTGVSQNPRHKITKRGQNVTFRCDPISEHNRLYWYRQTLGQGPEFLTYFQNEAQLEKSRLLSDRFSAERPKGSFSTLEIQRTEQGDSAMYLCASSLGGHQPQHFGDGTRLSIL.

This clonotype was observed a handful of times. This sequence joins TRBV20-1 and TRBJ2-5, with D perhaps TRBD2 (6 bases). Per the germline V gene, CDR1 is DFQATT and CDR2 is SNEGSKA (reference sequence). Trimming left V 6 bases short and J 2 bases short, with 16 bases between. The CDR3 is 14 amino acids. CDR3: CSAYPLGGQETQYF. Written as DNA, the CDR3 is TGCAGTGCGTACCCCCTCGGGGGACAAGAGACCCAGTACTTC.

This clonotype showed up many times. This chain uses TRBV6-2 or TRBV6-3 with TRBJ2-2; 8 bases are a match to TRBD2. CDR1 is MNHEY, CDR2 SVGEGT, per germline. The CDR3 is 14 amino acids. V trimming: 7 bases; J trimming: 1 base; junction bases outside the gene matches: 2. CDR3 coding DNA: TGTGCCAGCACCCTAGCGGGGAACACCGGGGAGCTGTTTTTT. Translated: CASTLAGNTGELFF.

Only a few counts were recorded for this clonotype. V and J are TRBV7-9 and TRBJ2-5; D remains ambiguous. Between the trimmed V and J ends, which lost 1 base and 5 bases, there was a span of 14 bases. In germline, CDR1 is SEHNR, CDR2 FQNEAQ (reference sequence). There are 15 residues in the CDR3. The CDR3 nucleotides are TGTGCCAGCAGCTTAGTCACGGCCGGCCGGGAGACCCAGTACTTC. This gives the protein CASSLVTAGRETQYF.

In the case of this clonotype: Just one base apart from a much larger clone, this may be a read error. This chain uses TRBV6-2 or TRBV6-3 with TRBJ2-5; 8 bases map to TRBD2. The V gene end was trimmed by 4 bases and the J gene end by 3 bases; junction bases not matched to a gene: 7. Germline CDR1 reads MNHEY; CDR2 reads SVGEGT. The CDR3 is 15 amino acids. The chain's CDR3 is CASSSMGLVKETQYF. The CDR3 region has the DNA TGTGCCAGCAGTTCGATGGGACTAGTCAAAGAGACCCAGTACTTC.

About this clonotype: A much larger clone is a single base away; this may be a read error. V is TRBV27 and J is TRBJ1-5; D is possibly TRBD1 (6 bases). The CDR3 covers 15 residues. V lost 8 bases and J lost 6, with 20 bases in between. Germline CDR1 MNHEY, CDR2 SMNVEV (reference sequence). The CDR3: CASPPPLGAGQPQHF. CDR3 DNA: TGTGCCAGCCCCCCCCCGCTGGGGGCCGGTCAGCCCCAGCATTTT.

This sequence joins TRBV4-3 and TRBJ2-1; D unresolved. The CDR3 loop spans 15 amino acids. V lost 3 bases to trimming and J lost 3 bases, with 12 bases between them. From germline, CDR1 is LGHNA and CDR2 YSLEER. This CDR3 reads CASSQSLGIYNEQFF. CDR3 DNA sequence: TGCGCCAGCAGCCAGAGTCTAGGGATCTACAATGAGCAGTTCTTC.

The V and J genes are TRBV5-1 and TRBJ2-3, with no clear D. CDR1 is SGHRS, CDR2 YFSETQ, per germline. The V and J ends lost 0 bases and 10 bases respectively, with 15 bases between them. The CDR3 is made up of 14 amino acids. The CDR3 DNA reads TGCGCCAGCAGCTTGGACAACCAGTTATTGGCGCAGTATTTT. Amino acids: CASSLDNQLLAQYF. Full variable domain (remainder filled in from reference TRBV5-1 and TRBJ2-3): KAGVTQTPRYLIKTRGQQVTLSCSPISGHRSVSWYQQTPGQGLQFLFEYFSETQRNKGNFPGRFSGRQFSNSRSEMNVSTLELGDSALYLCASSLDNQLLAQYFGPGTRLTVL.

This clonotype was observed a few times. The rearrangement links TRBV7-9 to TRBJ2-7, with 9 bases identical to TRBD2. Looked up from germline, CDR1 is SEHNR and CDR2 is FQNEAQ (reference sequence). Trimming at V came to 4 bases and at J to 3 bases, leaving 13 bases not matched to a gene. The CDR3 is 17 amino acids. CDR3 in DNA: TGTGCCAGCAGCTCCCATATAGTAGCGGGAGAACACTACGAGCAGTACTTC. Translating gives CASSSHIVAGEHYEQYF.

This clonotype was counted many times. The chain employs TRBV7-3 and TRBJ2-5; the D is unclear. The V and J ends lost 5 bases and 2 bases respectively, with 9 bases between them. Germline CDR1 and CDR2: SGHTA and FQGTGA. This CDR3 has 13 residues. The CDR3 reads CASSPYGQETQYF. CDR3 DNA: TGTGCCAGCAGCCCATACGGGCAAGAGACCCAGTACTTC.

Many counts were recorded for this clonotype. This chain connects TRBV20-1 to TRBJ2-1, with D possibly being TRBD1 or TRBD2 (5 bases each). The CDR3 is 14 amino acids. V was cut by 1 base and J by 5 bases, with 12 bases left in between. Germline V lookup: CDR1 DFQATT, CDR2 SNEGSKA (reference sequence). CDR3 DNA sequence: TGCAGTGCTAGAGGAGAGGGGATAAACAATGAGCAGTTCTTC. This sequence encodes CSARGEGINNEQFF.

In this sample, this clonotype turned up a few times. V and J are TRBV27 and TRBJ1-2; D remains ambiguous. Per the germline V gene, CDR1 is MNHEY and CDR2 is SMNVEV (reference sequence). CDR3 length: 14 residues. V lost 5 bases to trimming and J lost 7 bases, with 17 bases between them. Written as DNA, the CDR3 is TGTGCCAGCAGTCCTAGCGAGAAGCCCAGTGGCTACACCTTC. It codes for CASSPSEKPSGYTF.

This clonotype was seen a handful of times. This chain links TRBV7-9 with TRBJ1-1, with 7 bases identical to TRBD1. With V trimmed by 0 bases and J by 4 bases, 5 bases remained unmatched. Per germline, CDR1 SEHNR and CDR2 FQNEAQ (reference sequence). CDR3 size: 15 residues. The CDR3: CASSLANRGGTEAFF. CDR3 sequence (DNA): TGTGCCAGCAGCTTAGCAAACAGGGGTGGCACTGAAGCTTTCTTT.